Below, 28 T cell receptor beta chains from the same sample are listed, as sequenced in a study of breast tumors, draining lymph nodes, adjacent tissues. Breast cancer patients provided tissue from their axillary draining lymph nodes. MiXCR, run by TCRdb on the multiplex PCR reads, gives a single entry per CDR3 protein. The sample has about 80,000 distinct CDR3 sequences; roughly 19% are singletons. Sequenced: axillary lymph node tissue. These receptors were obtained from a female donor with breast cancer. Some clones in this sample may be carry-over from other donors' samples.

Regarding this clonotype: One base away lies a much larger clone, so this may be a sequencing read error. CDR3 DNA sequence: TGTGCCAGCAGTCCAACTGACAGGGTCCTCCATGGCTACACCTTC. Translated, it gives CASSPTDRVLHGYTF. The V and J genes are TRBV6-5 and TRBJ1-2; 7 nucleotides align to TRBD1. From germline, CDR1 is MNHEY and CDR2 SVGAGI. CDR3 size: 15 residues. V lost 5 bases, J lost 6 bases, and 12 bases stayed unmatched.

This clonotype was counted ten times or more. The chain has TRBV19 and TRBJ2-5; perhaps TRBD2 as D (6 bases). The CDR3 spans 16 residues. Trimming cost V 1 base and J 2 bases, with 14 bases left between them. Germline V gene data show CDR1 as LNHDA and CDR2 as SQIVND (reference sequence). The CDR3 nucleotides are TGTGCCAGTAGTATAGTTGGAGGGTCGGGACAAGAGACCCAGTACTTC. The encoded protein is CASSIVGGSGQETQYF.

This clonotype was seen at least ten times. The chain joins TRBV10-2 to TRBJ2-7; D uncertain. Germline V CDR1 and CDR2: WSHSY, SAAADI. The CDR3 loop spans 13 amino acids. V was cut by 4 bases and J by 2 bases, with 9 bases left in between. Here the CDR3 DNA reads TGCGCCAGCAGTGGGGGTCTTGCCTACGAGCAGTACTTC. Its protein product is CASSGGLAYEQYF.

This clonotype was seen repeatedly, ten times or more. The chain combines TRBV5-8 with TRBJ2-7; D may be TRBD1 (5 bases). The V and J ends lost 4 bases and 0 bases respectively, with 11 bases between them. The CDR3 is made up of 14 amino acids. Germline V gene data show CDR1 as SGHTS and CDR2 as YDEGEE. CDR3 nucleotide sequence: TGTGCCAGCAGCCCAAGACAGAGCTCCTACGAGCAGTACTTC. Residues: CASSPRQSSYEQYF. Filled out from reference TRBV5-8 and TRBJ2-7, the complete variable domain reads EAGVTQSPTHLIKTRGQQATLRCSPISGHTSVYWYQQALGLGLQFLLWYDEGEERNRGNFPPRFSGRQFPNYSSELNVNALELEDSALYLCASSPRQSSYEQYFGPGTRLTVT.

This clonotype was seen repeatedly, ten times or more. V usage is TRBV9 and J usage is TRBJ2-7, with D perhaps TRBD2 (7 bases). V dropped 5 bases and J dropped 3 bases, with 21 bases sitting between them. The CDR3 is 16 residues long. CDR1 and CDR2 (germline): SGDLS, YYNGEE. CDR3 residues: CASSLEGGRLVYEQYF. DNA of the CDR3: TGTGCCAGCAGTCTCGAGGGGGGGCGCTTAGTCTACGAGCAGTACTTC.

The chain is built from TRBV15 and TRBJ2-4, with a weak D call TRBD2 (6 bases). Trimming pared 5 bases from V and 9 bases from J, leaving 14 bases between. The CDR3 loop spans 13 amino acids. Per germline, CDR1 LNHNV and CDR2 YYDKDF (reference sequence). CDR3 nucleotides: TGTGCCACCAGCGGTCGACTAGGTACCATTCAGTACTTC. As protein: CATSGRLGTIQYF.

This clonotype was detected ten times or more. The rearrangement uses TRBV5-1 and TRBJ2-5, with TRBD1 as a possible D gene (5 bases). The CDR3 covers 15 residues. V lost 5 bases to trimming and J lost 4 bases, with 18 bases between them. The germline V gene has CDR1 SGHRS and CDR2 YFSETQ. As DNA, the CDR3 is TGCGCCAGCAGTCGTGGGCAGGGATGGCCAGAGACCCAGTACTTC. Translation gives CASSRGQGWPETQYF.

This clonotype came up many times. A read error may explain this, as a much larger clone is one base away. The rearrangement joins TRBV7-9 to TRBJ2-7; D gene ambiguous. CDR1 and CDR2 from the germline V gene are SEHNR and FQNEAQ (reference sequence). The length of the CDR3 is 13 residues. The V end was cut by 3 bases, the J end by 5 bases, with 11 bases between. The CDR3 protein is CASSFSESHEQYF. Here the CDR3 DNA reads TGTGCCAGCAGCTTCAGCGAATCCCACGAGCAGTACTTC.

There are many counts of this clonotype. The chain carries TRBV4-2 and TRBJ2-3; no definite D call. The CDR3 runs 15 residues. Looked up from germline, CDR1 is LGHNA and CDR2 is YNFKEQ. Trimming took off 1 base at V and 4 bases at J, with 12 bases between the two ends. CDR3 in amino acids: CASSQGPSGADTQYF. In DNA form, the CDR3 reads TGTGCCAGCAGCCAAGGGCCCTCTGGAGCAGATACGCAGTATTTT.

To note about this clonotype: Possible read error: a much larger clone is one base away. CDR3 protein: CASRYTGTDSYEQHF. The CDR3 DNA reads TGTGCCAGCAGGTACACCGGGACAGACTCCTACGAGCAGCACTTC. V is TRBV27 and J is TRBJ2-7, with TRBD1 matching 7 bases. Germline V gives CDR1 MNHEY, CDR2 SMNVEV (reference sequence). The CDR3 runs to 15 residues.

There are many counts of this clonotype. The chain is built from TRBV5-1 and TRBJ2-3, with 12 bases that match TRBD2. Trimming removed 6 bases from V and 4 bases from J; junction bases left unmatched: 6. In germline, CDR1 is SGHRS, CDR2 YFSETQ. There are 15 residues in the CDR3. CDR3 bases: TGCGCCAGCAATCTAGCGGGAGGGCCTTCAGATACGCAGTATTTT. Its protein is CASNLAGGPSDTQYF.

A word on this clonotype: Being one base from a much bigger clone, this may be a read error. No conserved phenylalanine or tryptophan ends this CDR3, so it is likely a read error. The chain's CDR3 is CASSDTGTSGRKTQYS. The CDR3 DNA follows: TGCGCCAGCAGCGACACCGGGACTAGCGGCCGGAAGACCCAGTACTCC. The chain recombines TRBV5-1 with TRBJ2-5; 11 bases line up with TRBD2. Trimming at V came to 4 bases and at J to 6 bases, leaving 11 bases not matched to a gene. CDR1 is SGHRS and CDR2 is YFSETQ in the germline V gene. CDR3 length: 16 amino acids.

Worth noting for this clonotype: The junction and the germline gene differ at one end; a read error may be behind it. The V gene is TRBV24-1, the J gene TRBJ2-1, with 10 bases fitting TRBD1. The CDR3 spans 17 residues. Germline assignment: CDR1 KGHDR and CDR2 SFDVKD. The CDR3 DNA follows: TGTGCCACCAGTGAAGAGACAGGGGGCCTGGTGATGGATGAGCAGTTCTTT. This sequence encodes CATSEETGGLVMDEQFF.

Comment on this clonotype: With a much larger clone just one base away, this may be a read error. The conserved closing phenylalanine or tryptophan is absent in this CDR3, likely reflecting a read error. The chain has TRBV7-3 and TRBJ2-2, with D possibly TRBD1 on 6 matching bases. V lost 1 base and J lost 4, with 10 bases in between. Germline V gene data show CDR1 as SGHTA and CDR2 as FQGTGA. The CDR3 runs 15 residues. The DNA for the CDR3 is TGTGCCAGCAGCTTAAGGCAAGGGGGCACCGGGGAGCTGTTTGTT. It specifies CASSLRQGGTGELFV.

This clonotype was counted only a few times. The chain joins TRBV27 to TRBJ2-2, with 10 positions matching TRBD2. The CDR3 is made up of 16 amino acids. Germline CDR1 is MNHEY and CDR2 is SMNVEV (reference sequence). After removal of 10 bases from V and 7 bases from J, the junction contained 15 bases not matched to a gene. The CDR3 DNA reads TGTGCCAAGCCCTCCTCTAGCGGGAGCACAAACGGGGAGCTGTTTTTT. This encodes CAKPSSSGSTNGELFF.

This clonotype has at least ten counts. The V and J genes are TRBV5-4 and TRBJ2-5; 16 bases are shared with TRBD2. Trimming removed 4 bases from V and 3 bases from J; junction bases left unmatched: 6. Germline CDR1 SGHNT, CDR2 YYREEE (reference sequence). The CDR3 sequence is 17 residues long. The CDR3 loop reads CASSGGLAGGVKETQYF. In nucleotides, the CDR3 is TGTGCCAGCAGCGGGGGACTAGCGGGAGGGGTTAAAGAGACCCAGTACTTC.

This clonotype has at least ten counts. The V and J genes are TRBV7-9 and TRBJ2-1; D is uncertain. The V and J ends lost 1 base and 12 bases respectively, with 7 bases between them. In germline, CDR1 is SEHNR, CDR2 FQNEAQ (reference sequence). The length of the CDR3 is 11 residues. The CDR3 is CASSLDLGQFF. The CDR3, as DNA: TGTGCCAGCAGCTTAGATCTTGGGCAGTTCTTC.

This clonotype was counted many times. The chain carries TRBV11-3 and TRBJ2-7; TRBD2 is a possible D gene (6 bases). Between the trimmed V and J ends, which lost 5 bases and 7 bases, there was a span of 27 bases. The CDR3 spans 17 residues. Looked up from germline, CDR1 is SGHNT and CDR2 is YENEEA. The CDR3 DNA reads TGTGCCAGCAGCCCCCATGGGGTAGCGGCCTCATCGGGGGAGCAGTACTTC. Translation: CASSPHGVAASSGEQYF.

The table lists this clonotype with a few counts. The chain recombines TRBV28 with TRBJ1-6; possible D gene TRBD1, 5 bases. V was shortened by 11 bases and J by 7 bases, with 15 bases between the two germline ends. The germline gives CDR1 MDHEN, CDR2 SYDVKM. CDR3 length: 13 residues. The CDR3 reads CAGGGEVNSPLHF. CDR3 nucleotides: TGTGCCGGCGGAGGGGAGGTAAATTCACCCCTCCACTTT.

Turning to this clonotype: One base away lies a much larger clone, so this may be a sequencing read error. The V call is TRBV27, the J call TRBJ1-3; a weak D match, TRBD1 (5 bases). The germline V gene has CDR1 MNHEY and CDR2 SMNVEV (reference sequence). The CDR3 spans 14 residues. CDR3 nucleotide sequence: TGTGCCAGCAGTCCCCGGGGCTCTGGATACACCATATATTTT. Its protein product is CASSPRGSGYTIYF.

This clonotype has ten or more counts. V usage is TRBV11-1 and J usage is TRBJ2-5; the D call may be TRBD1 or TRBD2 (5 bases each). Germline CDR1 reads SGHAT; CDR2 reads FQDESV (reference sequence). The CDR3 extends over 14 amino acids. The ends were cut back, 5 bases at V and 5 bases at J, with 15 bases in the middle. The CDR3 protein is CASSPTADYETQYF. Here the CDR3 DNA reads TGTGCCAGCAGCCCGACAGCGGATTACGAGACCCAGTACTTC.

In this sample, this clonotype turned up many times. The chain uses TRBV2 and TRBJ1-4, with 8 bases identical to TRBD1. V was clipped by 7 bases and J by 8 bases; unmatched bases: 3. Germline-derived CDR1 and CDR2 are SNHLY and FYNNEI. The CDR3 length is 12 residues. The CDR3 is CASKQGGEKLFF. The CDR3 DNA follows: TGTGCCAGCAAACAGGGGGGAGAAAAACTGTTTTTT.

This clonotype was seen at least ten times. The chain employs TRBV7-9 and TRBJ1-2, with D unclear. The CDR3 spans 14 residues. The ends were cut back, 0 bases at V and 4 bases at J, with 9 bases in the middle. The V gene's germline CDR1 is SEHNR and CDR2 FQNEAQ (reference sequence). The CDR3 spells CASSLAGQSYGYTF. The CDR3, as DNA: TGTGCCAGCAGCTTAGCGGGTCAGAGCTATGGCTACACCTTC. The full variable domain, rest sourced from reference TRBV7-9 and TRBJ1-2, is DTGVSQNPRHKITKRGQNVTFRCDPISEHNRLYWYRQTLGQGPEFLTYFQNEAQLEKSRLLSDRFSAERPKGSFSTLEIQRTEQGDSAMYLCASSLAGQSYGYTFGSGTRLTVV.

The chain carries TRBV5-1 and TRBJ1-1; D remains unclear. The V and J ends lost 2 bases and 1 base respectively, with 6 bases between them. The CDR3 is made up of 13 amino acids. Germline CDR1 and CDR2: SGHRS and YFSETQ. The CDR3 nucleotides are TGCGCCAGCAGCTTACCATCGAACACTGAAGCTTTCTTT. Translated: CASSLPSNTEAFF.

This clonotype was counted between two and nine times. One end of the junction is discordant with germline, which a read error may explain. This rearrangement joins TRBV6-6 to TRBJ1-4, with D unclear. CDR3 length: 13 amino acids. Per germline, CDR1 MNHNY and CDR2 SVGAGI (reference sequence). The CDR3 protein is CASSPGPPEKLSF. CDR3 in DNA: TGTGCCAGCAGTCCCGGTCCCCCTGAAAAACTGTCTTTT.

This clonotype was seen repeatedly, ten times or more. The chain joins TRBV7-9 to TRBJ2-5, with TRBD2 as a possible D gene (6 bases). The CDR3 contains 16 residues. The germline CDR1 and CDR2 sequences are SEHNR and FQNEAQ (reference sequence). The germline V and J ends were trimmed by 5 bases and 4 bases, with 20 bases remaining between them. The CDR3 DNA is TGTGCCAGCAGCCCCAACCTGGGCCTAGCGCTAGAGACCCAGTACTTC. Translated, it gives CASSPNLGLALETQYF.

This clonotype occurred a few times. The gene calls are TRBV28 and TRBJ1-3; D is uncertain. V shed 6 bases and J shed 0 bases, with 12 bases lying between them. CDR1 MDHEN and CDR2 SYDVKM come from the germline V gene. The CDR3 has 15 residues. The CDR3 spells CASSSPQNSGNTIYF. CDR3 bases: TGTGCCAGCAGCAGCCCACAGAACTCTGGAAACACCATATATTTT. The full variable domain, completed using reference TRBV28 and TRBJ1-3, is DVKVTQSSRYLVKRTGEKVFLECVQDMDHENMFWYRQDPGLGLRLIYFSYDVKMKEKGDIPEGYSVSREKKERFSLILESASTNQTSMYLCASSSPQNSGNTIYFGEGSWLTVV.

A note on this clonotype: Given the absence of the conserved phenylalanine or tryptophan at the CDR3 end, a read error is likely. The V call is TRBV6-4, the J call TRBJ2-7; 8 positions match TRBD1. The CDR3 loop spans 17 amino acids. V dropped 0 bases and J dropped 5; count of bases not matched to a gene: 12. From germline, CDR1 is MRHNA and CDR2 SNTAGT. The CDR3 DNA is TGTGCCAGCAGTGACTCGGAGTCAGGGGGCAGGGGCCACGAGCAGTACTCC. Its protein product is CASSDSESGGRGHEQYS.